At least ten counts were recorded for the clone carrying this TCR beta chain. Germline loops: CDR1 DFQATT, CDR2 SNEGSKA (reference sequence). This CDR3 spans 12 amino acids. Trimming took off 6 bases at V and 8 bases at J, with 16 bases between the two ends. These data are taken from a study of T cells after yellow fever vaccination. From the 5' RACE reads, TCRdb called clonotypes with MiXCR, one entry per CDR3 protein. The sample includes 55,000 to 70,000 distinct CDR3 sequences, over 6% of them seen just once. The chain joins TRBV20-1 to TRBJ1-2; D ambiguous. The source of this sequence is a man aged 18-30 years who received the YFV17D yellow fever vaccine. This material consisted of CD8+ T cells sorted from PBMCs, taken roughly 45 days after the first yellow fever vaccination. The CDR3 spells CSALQRRGGYTF. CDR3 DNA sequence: TGCAGTGCCTTACAGCGCCGGGGAGGCTACACCTTC.